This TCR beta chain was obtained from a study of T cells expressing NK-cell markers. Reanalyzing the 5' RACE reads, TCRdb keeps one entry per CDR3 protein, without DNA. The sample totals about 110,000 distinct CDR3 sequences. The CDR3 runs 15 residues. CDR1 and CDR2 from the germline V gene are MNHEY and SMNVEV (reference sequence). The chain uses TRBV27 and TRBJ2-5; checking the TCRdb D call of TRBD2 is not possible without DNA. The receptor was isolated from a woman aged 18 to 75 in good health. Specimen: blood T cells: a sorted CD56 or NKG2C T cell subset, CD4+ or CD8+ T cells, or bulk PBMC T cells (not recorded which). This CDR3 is CASSLGLSHQETQYF.